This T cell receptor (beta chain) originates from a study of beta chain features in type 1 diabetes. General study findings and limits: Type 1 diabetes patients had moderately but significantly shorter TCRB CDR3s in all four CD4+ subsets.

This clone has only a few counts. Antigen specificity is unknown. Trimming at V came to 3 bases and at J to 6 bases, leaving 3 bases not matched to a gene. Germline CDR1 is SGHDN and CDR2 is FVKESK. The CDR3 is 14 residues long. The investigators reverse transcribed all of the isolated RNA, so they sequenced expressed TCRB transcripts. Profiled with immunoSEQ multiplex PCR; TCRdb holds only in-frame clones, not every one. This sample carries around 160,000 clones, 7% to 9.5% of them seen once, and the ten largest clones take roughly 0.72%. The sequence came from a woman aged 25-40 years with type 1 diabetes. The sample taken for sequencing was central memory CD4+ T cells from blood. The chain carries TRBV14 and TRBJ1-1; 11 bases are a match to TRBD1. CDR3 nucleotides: TGTGCCAGCAGCCATTCGGGACAGGGGGCTGAAGCTTTCTTT. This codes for CASSHSGQGAEAFF.